The T cell receptor (beta chain) described here comes from a study of blood T cell repertoires in COVID-19. Study overall: T cells, B-cell-depleted T cells, or PBMCs provided the cDNA or gDNA that served as material.

Seattle patient enrollment occurred during active infection, with longitudinal follow-up thereafter. Under the authors' procedure: Estimation of nucleated cell counts relied on the amplification of reference gene primers. The protocol was immunoSEQ multiplex PCR, while the TCRdb copy is restricted to in-frame clones and leaves out a portion. V, J and clone size were drawn from that table, and D and trimming were deduced from the DNA. The sample has roughly 160,000 clones, roughly 93% seen once. Germline V gene lookup returns CDR1 SGHTA and CDR2 FQGNSA. This CDR3 spans 13 amino acids. V was trimmed by 5 bases and J by 1 base, leaving 8 bases between them.

V is TRBV7-2 and J is TRBJ1-2; D is unclear. This receptor was obtained from a man aged 18 to 29 with COVID-19, enrolled during active disease. Sequencing was done on a sample of peripheral blood. The CDR3 sequence is CASSEDLNYGYTF. In DNA form, the CDR3 reads TGTGCCAGCAGCGAGGATCTTAACTATGGCTACACCTTC.